The sample holds many counts of the clone carrying this T cell receptor (beta chain). What it binds is unknown. These data are taken from a study of human T cells and chemical hapten exposure. At the level of the study: 2% DPC applied to a roughly 2 cm by roughly 2 cm arm area sensitized donors. Findings and limits, study-wide: Unchanged with DPC sensitization were TCRs above 1 in 1000 frequency. Patch test scores rose with PT1 expanded TCR counts, a positive correlation.

As to time point: patch test 1, 2 weeks after DPC sensitization. The treatment here: therapeutic diphenylcyclopropenone sensitization with weekly scalp DPC. Trimming pared 3 bases from V and 0 bases from J, leaving 9 bases between. The CDR3 consists of 16 residues. Germline CDR1 and CDR2: MGHDK and SYGVNS. Unique molecular identifiers were attached to individual cDNA molecules within the library. TCRdb reprocessed the RACE reads via MiXCR and lists one record per CDR3 protein. Among over 75,000 distinct CDR3 sequences listed, around 7.8% were seen once. This chain links TRBV25-1 with TRBJ2-6, with a possible D match to TRBD1 (5 bases). The clonotype originates from a woman aged 25-40 years with alopecia areata. Some clones in this sample may be carry-over from other donors' samples. The material was whole blood, obtained in connection with sensitization to the hapten diphenylcyclopropenone (DPC). The CDR3 spells CASSESTASGANVLTF. In DNA, the CDR3 is TGTGCCAGCAGTGAGTCGACAGCCTCTGGGGCCAACGTCCTGACTTTC.